These T cell receptor beta chains were read from a single sample in a study of blood T cell repertoires in COVID-19. The table came from immunoSEQ multiplex PCR; TCRdb's copy has only in-frame clones and leaves some out. This sample has about 300,000 clones, with roughly 90% found just once. The sample taken for sequencing was peripheral blood. These receptors all stem from a man aged 18 to 29 who had recovered from COVID-19. The CDR3 runs from the conserved cysteine through the conserved F or W. Each record gives: V gene, J gene, D gene, clone size, CDR3 protein, CDR3 DNA. D genes are given only for firm matches. Clone size, where shown, is once, few, many, or a class for clones that have expanded.

TRBV7-9	TRBJ2-5	TRBD1	-	CASSNRRTGTEKTQYF	TGTGCCAGCAGCAACCGGCGGACCGGGACAGAGAAGACCCAGTACTTC
TRBV5-1	TRBJ2-1	TRBD1	few	CASSIPGQGSNEQFF	TGCGCCAGCAGCATTCCGGGACAGGGGAGCAATGAGCAGTTCTTC
TRBV29-1	TRBJ2-3	-	-	CSVEASTDTQYF	TGCAGCGTTGAAGCGAGCACAGATACGCAGTATTTT
TRBV5-8	TRBJ2-3	TRBD1	once	CASSLDPRDRGLPATDTQYF	TGTGCCAGCAGCTTGGACCCACGGGACAGGGGGCTCCCCGCCACAGATACGCAGTATTTT
TRBV2	TRBJ2-7	-	-	CASSVTGIEQYF	TGTGCCAGCAGTGTTACAGGGATCGAGCAGTACTTC
TRBV12-3/TRBV12-4	TRBJ1-1	-	-	CASTPIMNTEAFF	TGTGCCAGCACCCCTATAATGAACACTGAAGCTTTCTTT
TRBV2	TRBJ2-4	-	-	CASSEDYLRGGLKNIQYF	TGTGCCAGCAGTGAAGACTACCTCAGGGGAGGGCTCAAAAACATTCAGTACTTC
TRBV9	TRBJ2-6	-	-	CASSGRVGDSGANVLTF	TGTGCCAGCAGCGGTAGAGTCGGGGACTCTGGGGCCAACGTCCTGACTTTC
TRBV28	TRBJ1-2	TRBD1	-	CASSLSFRGLGYTF	TGTGCCAGCAGTTTATCCTTCAGGGGGCTTGGCTACACCTTC
TRBV12-3/TRBV12-4	TRBJ1-1	-	-	CASRVRGNTEAFF	TGTGCCAGCAGGGTCAGGGGGAACACTGAAGCTTTCTTT
TRBV4-3	TRBJ2-7	TRBD1	-	CASSLDRQGANEQYF	TGCGCCAGCAGCCTAGACCGACAGGGGGCAAACGAGCAGTACTTC
TRBV5-1	TRBJ1-1	TRBD1	-	CASSSDRVNTEAFF	TGCGCCAGCAGCTCCGACAGGGTGAACACTGAAGCTTTCTTT